These 7 T cell receptor beta chains came from one sample sequenced in a study of blood T cell repertoires in COVID-19. TCRdb keeps only in-frame clones here, not all; method: immunoSEQ multiplex PCR. The sample records roughly 380,000 clones, 85% to 90% being singletons. Sequencing used PBMCs or T cells enriched from blood (not recorded which). These receptors all come from a woman aged 25 to 39 who had been exposed to COVID-19.

The V and J genes are TRBV28 and TRBJ1-2, with 7 bases matching TRBD1. CDR3 size: 13 residues. Trimming took 5 bases from V and 4 from J; bases not matched to a gene: 4. Per the germline V gene, CDR1 is MDHEN and CDR2 is SYDVKM. Written as DNA, the CDR3 is TGTGCCAGCAGTGTAGGGACAGCCTATGGCTACACCTTC. Amino acids: CASSVGTAYGYTF.

This chain joins TRBV9 and TRBJ1-6; 8 bases agree with TRBD1. Trimming took 3 bases from V and 11 from J; bases not matched to a gene: 13. This CDR3 comprises 16 residues. Germline loops: CDR1 SGDLS, CDR2 YYNGEE. The CDR3: CASSESGQATIAPLHF. The CDR3 DNA follows: TGTGCCAGCAGCGAATCGGGACAGGCAACAATTGCACCCCTCCACTTT.

V usage is TRBV19 and J usage is TRBJ2-1, with 7 bases matching TRBD2. V lost 8 bases to trimming and J lost 9 bases; unmatched junction nucleotides: 10. The CDR3 totals 13 residues. Germline values: CDR1 LNHDA, CDR2 SQIVND (reference sequence). CDR3 region: CASSIGTIGEQFF. CDR3 DNA sequence: TGTGCCAGTTCCATTGGGACTATCGGTGAGCAGTTCTTC.

This chain connects TRBV7-3 to TRBJ2-1; tentatively, D is TRBD2 (5 bases). The CDR3 spans 13 residues. Germline CDR1 SGHTA, CDR2 FQGTGA. V gave up 5 bases and J gave up 0 bases, with 5 bases separating them. CDR3 region: CASSEGSYNEQFF. The CDR3, as DNA: TGTGCCAGCAGCGAGGGCTCCTACAATGAGCAGTTCTTC.

The table lists this clone with a count of one. The gene calls are TRBV19 and TRBJ2-1; a weak D match, TRBD2 (6 bases). Per the germline V gene, CDR1 is LNHDA and CDR2 is SQIVND (reference sequence). The CDR3 length is 14 residues. V lost 4 bases to trimming and J lost 3 bases, with 10 bases between them. CDR3 in DNA: TGTGCCAGTAGTAGTCAGCGGGTCTACAATGAGCAGTTCTTC. Amino acid sequence: CASSSQRVYNEQFF. The full variable domain, in which reference TRBV19 and TRBJ2-1 provide the parts outside the CDR3, is DGGITQSPKYLFRKEGQNVTLSCEQNLNHDAMYWYRQDPGQGLRLIYYSQIVNDFQKGDIAEGYSVSREKKESFPLTVTSAQKNPTAFYLCASSSQRVYNEQFFGPGTRLTVL.

The V call is TRBV7-8, the J call TRBJ2-1, with 8 positions matching TRBD2. With 5 bases clipped from V and 9 bases from J, the junction kept 12 bases outside the gene matches. The CDR3 extends over 15 amino acids. Germline V gene data show CDR1 as SGHVS and CDR2 as FQNEAQ. The CDR3 nucleotides read TGTGCCAGCAGCCCGAGGGGTCTAGCGGGCGGTGAGCAGTTCTTC. Translating it yields CASSPRGLAGGEQFF.

The chain is built from TRBV7-3 and TRBJ1-1; D ambiguous. The V gene lost 3 bases and the J gene lost 1 base, with 15 bases spanning the gap. Germline V gene lookup returns CDR1 SGHTA and CDR2 FQGTGA. The CDR3 is 16 residues long. The CDR3 loop is CASSLGYGESNTEAFF. For the CDR3, the DNA is TGTGCCAGCAGCTTGGGTTACGGGGAATCGAACACTGAAGCTTTCTTT.